A single sample gave rise to the 17 T cell receptor beta chains below, sequenced in a study of blood T cell repertoires in COVID-19 (TCRdb year 2020). The library relied on the immunoSEQ multiplex PCR assay. The table comes from immuneACCESS by way of TCRdb, which keeps in-frame sequences with V and J called. Part of the clones is missing from these tables; in studies checked, under half for an unresolved V gene and the rest for unknown reasons. For this sample the table gives about 180,000 clones, of which roughly 85% were detected only once. Together, the top ten hold roughly 8.9% of the sample. Material for sequencing was PBMCs or T cells enriched from blood (not recorded which). The receptors stem from a woman between 18 and 29 years old who had recovered from COVID-19.

The chain is built from TRBV30 and TRBJ1-6; D remains ambiguous. Between the trimmed V and J ends, which lost 5 bases and 11 bases, there was a span of 7 bases. Germline assignment: CDR1 GTSNPN and CDR2 SVGIG (reference sequence). This CDR3 has 10 residues. Here the CDR3 reads CAWLKPPLHF. The CDR3 DNA follows: TGTGCCTGGTTGAAGCCACCCCTCCACTTT.

This clone was seen once. The chain uses TRBV10-1 and TRBJ2-3, with a tentative D call TRBD1 (6 bases). The CDR3 spans 15 residues. The V gene's germline CDR1 is WNHNN and CDR2 SYGVQD (reference sequence). Between the trimmed V and J ends, which lost 3 bases and 0 bases, there was a span of 10 bases. The CDR3 coding sequence is TGCGCCAGCAGTGAAGACAGGACGAGCACAGATACGCAGTATTTT. The encoded protein is CASSEDRTSTDTQYF.

V usage is TRBV4-1 and J usage is TRBJ2-5; D is unclear. This CDR3 is 13 amino acids long. V lost 0 bases, J lost 4 bases, and 6 bases lay in between. CDR1 MGHRA and CDR2 YSYEKL come from the germline V gene. The CDR3 nucleotides read TGCGCCAGCAGCCAAGAGTCTCTAGAGACCCAGTACTTC. This codes for CASSQESLETQYF.

The chain's CDR3 is CASSDQGGSNTF. For the CDR3, the DNA is TGTGCCAGCAGTGACCAGGGGGGTAGCAACACCTTC. V gene TRBV25-1 combines with J gene TRBJ1-2; 7 nucleotides match TRBD1. The junction had 7 bases not matched to a gene; V was cut back by 3 bases and J by 12 bases. Germline V gene sequence: CDR1 MGHDK, CDR2 SYGVNS. The CDR3 is 12 amino acids.

This clone was seen a few times. J is TRBJ1-2 and V is TRBV28; 8 bases line up with TRBD1. The CDR3 runs 13 residues. Germline V gene sequence: CDR1 MDHEN, CDR2 SYDVKM. V dropped 5 bases and J dropped 5; count of bases not matched to a gene: 4. The CDR3 DNA reads as TGTGCCAGCAGTCAAAACAGGGGGTATGGCTACACCTTC. Encoded protein: CASSQNRGYGYTF.

This chain connects TRBV2 to TRBJ2-4, with D hard to call. The germline V and J ends were trimmed by 4 bases and 2 bases, with 9 bases remaining between them. This CDR3 is 14 amino acids long. Germline V gives CDR1 SNHLY, CDR2 FYNNEI. CDR3 nucleotide sequence: TGTGCCAGCAGTGTTGCTAGACCCAAAAACATTCAGTACTTC. This gives the protein CASSVARPKNIQYF.

V and J are TRBV7-2 and TRBJ1-2; possibly TRBD1 for D (5 bases). CDR1 is SGHTA, CDR2 FQGNSA, per germline. Trimming cost V 6 bases and J 0 bases, with 11 bases left between them. This CDR3 region has 14 residues. CDR3 nucleotide sequence: TGTGCCAGCAGTCTTCGGGGGACTAACTATGGCTACACCTTC. Protein: CASSLRGTNYGYTF.

This chain uses TRBV15 with TRBJ2-1; 8 bases match TRBD1. CDR1 is LNHNV, CDR2 YYDKDF, per germline (reference sequence). Germline trimming cut 3 bases from V and 4 bases from J; bases unmatched to any gene: 5. There are 15 residues in the CDR3. The CDR3 loop reads CATSRTGDAYNEQFF. For the CDR3, the DNA is TGTGCCACCAGCAGGACAGGGGACGCGTACAATGAGCAGTTCTTC.

This chain uses TRBV19 with TRBJ2-1, with 11 positions matching TRBD1. Germline-derived CDR1 and CDR2 are LNHDA and SQIVND (reference sequence). V shed 2 bases and J 6 bases; nucleotides not matched to a gene: 9. The CDR3 loop spans 17 amino acids. The CDR3 DNA sequence: TGTGCCAGTAGTATATCGGTCGGGACAGGGGGGTCCAATGAGCAGTTCTTC. This gives the protein CASSISVGTGGSNEQFF.

The V call is TRBV14, the J call TRBJ1-3; D may be TRBD1 (6 bases). Per the germline V gene, CDR1 is SGHDN and CDR2 is FVKESK. The CDR3 is 15 amino acids. Trimming stripped 6 bases from V and 2 bases from J, with 14 bases between. The CDR3 protein is CASSFQGFTGNTIYF. For the CDR3, the DNA is TGTGCCAGCAGTTTTCAGGGGTTCACTGGAAACACCATATATTTT.

This rearrangement joins TRBV10-1 to TRBJ2-2; 13 bases match TRBD2. The CDR3 consists of 19 residues. Germline CDR1 reads WNHNN; CDR2 reads SYGVQD (reference sequence). Unmatched junction bases numbered 6, after V lost 2 bases and J lost 0 bases. As DNA, the CDR3 is TGCGCCAGCAGTGAGACTTCGGGACTAGCGGGACCGAACACCGGGGAGCTGTTTTTT. This sequence encodes CASSETSGLAGPNTGELFF.

The CDR3 DNA reads TGTGCCAGCAGTTACTCCGGACAGTACACCGGGGAGCTGTTTTTT. Its translation: CASSYSGQYTGELFF. V usage is TRBV6-5 and J usage is TRBJ2-2, with a possible D match to TRBD1 (6 bases). Germline V lookup: CDR1 MNHEY, CDR2 SVGAGI. Trimming left V 0 bases short and J 3 bases short, with 8 bases between. The CDR3 has 15 residues.

The gene calls are TRBV7-9 and TRBJ2-2, with D unresolved. The germline V gene has CDR1 SEHNR and CDR2 FQNEAQ (reference sequence). The V end was cut by 3 bases, the J end by 5 bases, with 10 bases between. The CDR3 is made up of 14 amino acids. DNA of the CDR3: TGTGCCAGCAGCTTCCCCCGAGAAACCGGGGAGCTGTTTTTT. Translated: CASSFPRETGELFF.

The rearrangement joins TRBV19 to TRBJ2-1; possible D gene TRBD1, 5 bases. V lost 4 bases and J 5 bases, leaving 9 bases between the germline ends. CDR3 size: 13 residues. Looked up from germline, CDR1 is LNHDA and CDR2 is SQIVND (reference sequence). In DNA form, the CDR3 reads TGTGCCAGTAGTACGACAGTTAACAATGAGCAGTTCTTC. As protein: CASSTTVNNEQFF.

The V gene is TRBV15, the J gene TRBJ2-7; the match to TRBD1 covers 7 bases. Germline loops: CDR1 LNHNV, CDR2 YYDKDF (reference sequence). This CDR3 has 14 amino acids. The J segment lost 6 bases and the V segment lost 1 base, leaving 6 bases of the junction unmatched. The CDR3 coding sequence is TGTGCCACCAGCAGAGGAACTACAGGGGTCGAGCAGTACTTC. Its translation: CATSRGTTGVEQYF. The whole variable domain, filled in from reference TRBV15 and TRBJ2-7, reads DAMVIQNPRYQVTQFGKPVTLSCSQTLNHNVMYWYQQKSSQAPKLLFHYYDKDFNNEADTPDNFQSRRPNTSFCFLDIRSPGLGDTAMYLCATSRGTTGVEQYFGPGTRLTVT.

This clone was seen only once. The chain is built from TRBV30 and TRBJ1-2; D call uncertain. The V gene's germline CDR1 is GTSNPN and CDR2 SVGIG (reference sequence). Trimming pared 7 bases from V and 2 bases from J, leaving 14 bases between. CDR3 size: 13 residues. Here the CDR3 reads CASATPGNYGYTF. The CDR3 DNA is TGTGCCTCCGCGACACCGGGGAACTATGGCTACACCTTC.

This chain connects TRBV27 to TRBJ1-1, with a weak D call TRBD1 (5 bases). The CDR3 is 14 residues long. V shed 5 bases and J shed 4 bases, with 14 bases lying between them. The germline V gene encodes CDR1 MNHEY and CDR2 SMNVEV (reference sequence). As DNA, the CDR3 is TGTGCCAGCAGTAAGGCGGGGGGGTTCACTGAAGCTTTCTTT. The encoded protein is CASSKAGGFTEAFF.